This T cell receptor beta chain derives from a study of PD-L1 blockade in urothelial cancer. Study information: Administration of atezolizumab to patients began at some point between 2014 and 2016, at 1,200 mg intravenously every 3 weeks.

CDR1 is SEHNR, CDR2 FQNEAQ, per germline (reference sequence). The CDR3 length is 13 residues. V lost 1 base and J lost 5, with 3 bases in between. Relative to its sample, this clone is medium-sized. Method: immunoSEQ multiplex PCR; TCRdb's copy keeps in-frame clones and lacks some. The data contain 25,000 to 35,000 clones, more than 75% of them singletons. This sequence originates from a man between 45 and 60 years old with urothelial cancer. The sample in question was PBMCs, obtained around atezolizumab (anti-PD-L1) treatment. The chain combines TRBV7-9 with TRBJ1-6; unclear D gene. CDR3 in DNA: TGTGCCAGCAGCTTAGACAATAATTCACCCCTCCACTTT. Encoded protein: CASSLDNNSPLHF.